Below, 8 T cell receptor beta chains from the same sample are listed, as sequenced in a study of blood T cell repertoires in COVID-19. Repertoires were generated with immunoSEQ multiplex PCR, while TCRdb's copy carries only in-frame clones and drops some. Here the sample spans 200,000 to 300,000 clones, around four fifths being singletons. The specimen was peripheral blood. Every receptor here comes from a woman aged 55-69 years with active or convalescent COVID-19.

The chain has TRBV6-1 and TRBJ2-5; possibly TRBD1 for D (6 bases). Looked up from germline, CDR1 is MNHNS and CDR2 is SASEGT. V was cut by 0 bases and J by 4 bases, with 15 bases left in between. The CDR3 extends over 16 amino acids. The CDR3 sequence is CASSEARQGYGETQYF. In DNA form, the CDR3 reads TGTGCCAGCAGTGAAGCGCGGCAGGGGTATGGAGAGACCCAGTACTTC.

The chain has TRBV6-6 and TRBJ1-5; D might be TRBD1 (5 bases). Germline CDR1 MNHNY, CDR2 SVGAGI (reference sequence). With 6 bases removed from V and 8 bases from J, the gap between germline ends came to 17 bases. The CDR3 sequence is 14 residues long. CDR3 residues: CASRGGRSYEPQHF. The CDR3 bases are TGTGCCAGCAGGGGGGGTAGGTCGTACGAGCCCCAGCATTTT.

The gene calls are TRBV5-5 and TRBJ2-6, with D uncertain. V lost 0 bases and J 0 bases, leaving 13 bases between the germline ends. This CDR3 has 18 amino acids. Germline V gene sequence: CDR1 SGHKS, CDR2 YYEKEE (reference sequence). The CDR3 nucleotides are TGTGCCAGCAGCTTGGCTGTCGGTCCCGGCTCTGGGGCCAACGTCCTGACTTTC. Protein sequence: CASSLAVGPGSGANVLTF.

The V gene is TRBV6-5, the J gene TRBJ1-5, with TRBD1 matching over 7 bases. Trimming cost V 5 bases and J 2 bases; bases outside gene matches: 6. CDR1 and CDR2 (germline): MNHEY, SVGAGI. This CDR3 region has 15 residues. The CDR3 spells CASSRDREGNQPQHF. CDR3 coding DNA: TGTGCCAGCAGTCGTGACAGGGAGGGCAATCAGCCCCAGCATTTT.

As DNA, the CDR3 is TGTGCCAGCAGTGACATGGCGGGGGGTAGCACAGATACGCAGTATTTT. This codes for CASSDMAGGSTDTQYF. The rearrangement joins TRBV6-4 to TRBJ2-3, with 8 bases fitting TRBD2. The junction had 4 bases not matched to a gene; V was cut back by 2 bases and J by 0 bases. Germline-derived CDR1 and CDR2 are MRHNA and SNTAGT. The CDR3 extends over 16 amino acids.

V is TRBV18 and J is TRBJ1-1, with a possible D match to TRBD1 (5 bases). Germline CDR1 is KGHSH and CDR2 is LQKENI. V lost 8 bases and J 1 base, leaving 11 bases between the germline ends. This CDR3 has 13 residues. Written as DNA, the CDR3 is TGTGCCAGCGTTACAGGCCAGAACACTGAAGCTTTCTTT. Amino acids: CASVTGQNTEAFF.

The J gene is TRBJ1-2, the V gene TRBV5-6; TRBD1 matches at 10 bases. Germline V CDR1 and CDR2: SGHDT, YYEEEE. V dropped 4 bases and J dropped 4; count of bases not matched to a gene: 4. CDR3 length equals 14 residues. Here the CDR3 reads CASSPGTGVYGYTF. DNA for the CDR3: TGTGCCAGCAGCCCAGGGACAGGGGTCTATGGCTACACCTTC.

About this clone itself: Additional DNA sequences in this sample encode the identical CDR3. The V call is TRBV19, the J call TRBJ1-1; TRBD1 might be the D (5 bases). The V end lost 3 bases, the J end lost 2 bases, and 10 bases lay between the germline ends. CDR1 is LNHDA, CDR2 SQIVND, per germline (reference sequence). The CDR3 consists of 14 residues. CDR3 coding DNA: TGTGCCAGTAGTATTGGAGACAGAAACACTGAAGCTTTCTTT. This codes for CASSIGDRNTEAFF.